The T cell receptor beta chain described here comes from a study of shared clonotypes between healthy human individuals. For the study at large: Three plates were used per donor for CD4 naive, three for CD4 memory, two for CD8 naive and one for CD8 memory.

Deep-level assay runs were performed. Produced via immunoSEQ multiplex PCR; TCRdb's table is partial and in-frame only. The data hold almost 750,000 clones, with around 77% observed a single time. This receptor was identified in a woman between 25 and 40 years old in good health. The sample taken for sequencing was memory CD4+ T cells sorted from blood. Sample subset: CD45RA-negative fraction.

CDR3 in DNA: TGTGCCAGCAGCCCCCGGACTAGCGGGAGTCCCGGGGAGCTGTTTTTT. Amino acid sequence: CASSPRTSGSPGELFF. The chain recombines TRBV9 with TRBJ2-2; TRBD2 matches at 13 bases. Trimming at V came to 4 bases and at J to 6 bases, leaving 6 bases not matched to a gene. Germline V lookup: CDR1 SGDLS, CDR2 YYNGEE. The CDR3 covers 16 residues.